The present entry profiles one T cell receptor beta chain with its context. The antigen is unknown. TCRdb's copy holds only in-frame clones and misses some; the assay was immunoSEQ multiplex PCR. This sample has approximately 94,000 clones, with about 93% found just once. The record originates from a study of T cell responses to AZD1222 COVID-19 vaccine. Study-level results: Baseline antibody screening turned up just six seropositive AZD1222 recipients. Clonal diversity was possibly underestimated, and the donors were mostly white British, with more females. No repertoire was sampled before or during the peak T cell response, only after it.

Per the germline V gene, CDR1 is SNHLY and CDR2 is FYNNEI. V gave up 9 bases and J gave up 4 bases, with 12 bases separating them. The length of the CDR3 is 13 residues. This TCR was recovered from an adult in good health. The material was peripheral blood, obtained on day 0 of AZD1222 vaccination. The chain links TRBV2 to TRBJ1-4; D possibly corresponds to TRBD1 (5 bases). CDR3 sequence (DNA): TGTGCCAGAGGGGCCTCCCGTAATGAAAAACTGTTTTTT. This gives the protein CARGASRNEKLFF.